This T cell receptor beta chain was sequenced during a study of shared clonotypes between healthy human individuals. As for the study in general: A donor's plate count was three for CD4 naive and three for CD4 memory; CD8 naive had two and CD8 memory one.

The CDR3 length is 18 residues. Germline V gene data show CDR1 as ENHRY and CDR2 as SYGVKD. V was trimmed by 4 bases and J by 0 bases, leaving 19 bases between them. Sequencing was performed with immunoSEQ multiplex PCR; in TCRdb, only in-frame clones are kept and a portion is missing. The table lists millions of clones, approximately 95% of them singletons. A remark on this clone: The antigen is undetermined.

Regarding the study as a whole: Clonotype sharing among donors was expected to depend on sequencing depth.

V is TRBV10-3 and J is TRBJ1-5; tentatively, D is TRBD1 (5 bases). The source is a man younger than 35 in good health. The sample consisted of naive CD4+ T cells sorted from blood. This sample's subset: CD45RA+ positively selected. The CDR3 DNA is TGTGCCATCAGTGCTTCTCACGACAGAGCCCTTAGCAATCAGCCCCAGCATTTT. Residues: CAISASHDRALSNQPQHF.